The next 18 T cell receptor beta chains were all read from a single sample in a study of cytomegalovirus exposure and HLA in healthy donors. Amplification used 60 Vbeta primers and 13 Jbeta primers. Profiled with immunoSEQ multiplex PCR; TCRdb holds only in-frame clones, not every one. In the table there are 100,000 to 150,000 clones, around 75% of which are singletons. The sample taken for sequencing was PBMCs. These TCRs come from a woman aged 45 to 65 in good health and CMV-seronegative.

The CDR3 DNA follows: TGCAGCGCAGGACAGGGGCAAGAGACCCAGTACTTC. Its translation: CSAGQGQETQYF. The genes are TRBV29-1 and TRBJ2-5; 9 bases agree with TRBD1. V lost 7 bases, J lost 2 bases, and 2 bases stayed unmatched. Per germline, CDR1 SQVTM and CDR2 ANQGSEA. The CDR3 is 12 residues long.

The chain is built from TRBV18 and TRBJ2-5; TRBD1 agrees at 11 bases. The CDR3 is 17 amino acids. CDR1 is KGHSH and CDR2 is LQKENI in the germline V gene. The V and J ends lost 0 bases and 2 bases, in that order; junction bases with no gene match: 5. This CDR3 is CASSPPRGTGGQETQYF. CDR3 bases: TGTGCCAGCTCACCACCGAGAGGGACAGGGGGACAAGAGACCCAGTACTTC.

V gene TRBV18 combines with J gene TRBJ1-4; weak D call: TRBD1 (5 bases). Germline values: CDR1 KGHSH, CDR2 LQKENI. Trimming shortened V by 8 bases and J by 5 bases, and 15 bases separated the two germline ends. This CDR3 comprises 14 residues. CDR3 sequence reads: CASADSFQNEKLFF. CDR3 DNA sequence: TGTGCCAGCGCCGACAGCTTTCAGAATGAAAAACTGTTTTTT.

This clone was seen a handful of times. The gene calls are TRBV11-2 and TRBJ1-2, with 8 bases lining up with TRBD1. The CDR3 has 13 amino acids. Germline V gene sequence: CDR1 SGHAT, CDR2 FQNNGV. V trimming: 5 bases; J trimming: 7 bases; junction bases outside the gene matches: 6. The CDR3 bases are TGTGCCAGCAGCCCGGACAGGGATCGTGGCTACACCTTC. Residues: CASSPDRDRGYTF.

The CDR3 DNA follows: TGTGCCAGCTCACAGGGACTAGCGGGAGGGGTCTACGAGCAGTACTTC. It codes for CASSQGLAGGVYEQYF. The V gene is TRBV18, the J gene TRBJ2-7, with 16 bases that match TRBD2. J was trimmed by 3 bases and V by 4 bases; bases with no gene match: 3. There are 16 residues in the CDR3. Germline V gives CDR1 KGHSH, CDR2 LQKENI.

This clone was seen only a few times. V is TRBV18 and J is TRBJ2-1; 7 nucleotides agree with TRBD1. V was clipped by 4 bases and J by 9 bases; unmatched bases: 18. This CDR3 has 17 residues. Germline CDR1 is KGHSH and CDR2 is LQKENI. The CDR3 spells CASSLNLLQGTVSEQFF. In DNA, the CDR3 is TGTGCCAGCTCACTCAACCTACTACAGGGGACCGTAAGTGAGCAGTTCTTC.

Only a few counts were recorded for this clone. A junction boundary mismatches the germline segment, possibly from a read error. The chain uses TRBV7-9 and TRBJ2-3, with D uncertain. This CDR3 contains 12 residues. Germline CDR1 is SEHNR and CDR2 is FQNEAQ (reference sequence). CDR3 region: CSSSSITDTQYF. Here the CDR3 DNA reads TGTTCCAGCAGCTCAATCACAGATACGCAGTATTTT.

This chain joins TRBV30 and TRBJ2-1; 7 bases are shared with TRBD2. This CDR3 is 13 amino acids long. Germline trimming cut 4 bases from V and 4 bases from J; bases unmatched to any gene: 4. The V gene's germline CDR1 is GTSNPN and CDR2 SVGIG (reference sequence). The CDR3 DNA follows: TGTGCCTGGAAGGGAGGGTGGTACAATGAGCAGTTCTTC. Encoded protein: CAWKGGWYNEQFF. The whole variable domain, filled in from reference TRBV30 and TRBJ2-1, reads SQTIHQWPATLVQPVGSPLSLECTVEGTSNPNLYWYRQAAGRGLQLLFYSVGIGQISSEVPQNLSASRPQDRQFILSSKKLLLSDSGFYLCAWKGGWYNEQFFGPGTRLTVL.

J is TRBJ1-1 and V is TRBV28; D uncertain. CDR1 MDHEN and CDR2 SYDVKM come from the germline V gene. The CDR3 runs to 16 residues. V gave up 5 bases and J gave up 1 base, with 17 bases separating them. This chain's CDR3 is CASSHTVGRQNTEAFF. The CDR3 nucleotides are TGTGCCAGCAGTCATACAGTAGGCCGGCAGAACACTGAAGCTTTCTTT.

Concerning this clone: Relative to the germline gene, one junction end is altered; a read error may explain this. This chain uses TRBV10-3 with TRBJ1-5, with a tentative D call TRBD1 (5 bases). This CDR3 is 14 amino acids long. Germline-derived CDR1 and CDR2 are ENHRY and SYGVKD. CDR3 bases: TGTGCCATCAGTGAGGGGACTGCCACCGAAAAGCCAATTTTT. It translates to CAISEGTATEKPIF.

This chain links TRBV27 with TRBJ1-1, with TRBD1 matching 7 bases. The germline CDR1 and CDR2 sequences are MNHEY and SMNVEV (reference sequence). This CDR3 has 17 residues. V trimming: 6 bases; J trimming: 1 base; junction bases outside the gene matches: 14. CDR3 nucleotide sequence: TGTGCCAGCAGCCGCCCGGGACAGCCAAGTGGGAACACTGAAGCTTTCTTT. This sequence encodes CASSRPGQPSGNTEAFF.

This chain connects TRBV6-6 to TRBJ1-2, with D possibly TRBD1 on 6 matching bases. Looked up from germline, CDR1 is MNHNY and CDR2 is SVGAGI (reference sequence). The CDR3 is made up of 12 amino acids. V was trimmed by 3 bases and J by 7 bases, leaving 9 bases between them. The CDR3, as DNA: TGTGCCAGCAGTTATGGACAGTTTGGCTACACCTTC. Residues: CASSYGQFGYTF.

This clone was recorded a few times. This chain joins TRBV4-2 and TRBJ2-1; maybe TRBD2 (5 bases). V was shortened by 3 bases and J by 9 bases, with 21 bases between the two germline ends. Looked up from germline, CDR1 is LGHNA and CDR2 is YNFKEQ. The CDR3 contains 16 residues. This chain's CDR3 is CASSQAPVAGSPEQFF. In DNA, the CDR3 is TGTGCCAGCAGCCAGGCCCCGGTGGCGGGCTCCCCTGAGCAGTTCTTC.

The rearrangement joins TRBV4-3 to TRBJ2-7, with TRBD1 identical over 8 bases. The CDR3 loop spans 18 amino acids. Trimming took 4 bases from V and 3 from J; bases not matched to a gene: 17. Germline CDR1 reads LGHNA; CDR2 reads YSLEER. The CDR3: CASSRLVAGGAGIYEQYF. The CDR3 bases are TGCGCCAGCAGCCGGCTTGTGGCAGGGGGCGCGGGTATCTACGAGCAGTACTTC.

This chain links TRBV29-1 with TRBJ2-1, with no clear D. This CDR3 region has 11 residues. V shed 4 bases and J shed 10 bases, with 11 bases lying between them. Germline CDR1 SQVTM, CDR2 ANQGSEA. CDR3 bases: TGCAGCGTTGTTGATCCCGGGGAGCAGTTCTTC. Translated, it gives CSVVDPGEQFF.

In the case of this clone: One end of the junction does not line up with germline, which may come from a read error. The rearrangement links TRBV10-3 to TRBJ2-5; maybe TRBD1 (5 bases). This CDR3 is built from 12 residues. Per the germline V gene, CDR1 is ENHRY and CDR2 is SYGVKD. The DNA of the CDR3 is TGTGCCATCGGTGATAGGGGAGAGACCCAGTACTTC. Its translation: CAIGDRGETQYF.

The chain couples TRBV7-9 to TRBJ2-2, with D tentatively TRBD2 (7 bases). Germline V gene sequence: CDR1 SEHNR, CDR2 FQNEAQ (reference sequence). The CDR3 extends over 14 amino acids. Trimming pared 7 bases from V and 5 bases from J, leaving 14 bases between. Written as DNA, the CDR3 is TGTGCCAGCATCTGGGGGGGCAAAACCGGGGAGCTGTTTTTT. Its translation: CASIWGGKTGELFF.

CDR3 sequence reads: CASSFSGSGDTGELFF. CDR3 sequence (DNA): TGTGCCAGCAGCTTTTCGGGGAGTGGCGACACCGGGGAGCTGTTTTTT. The chain has TRBV7-3 and TRBJ2-2; D may be TRBD2 (5 bases). CDR3 length equals 16 residues. Between the trimmed V and J ends, which lost 3 bases and 3 bases, there was a span of 14 bases. Germline assignment: CDR1 SGHTA and CDR2 FQGTGA.